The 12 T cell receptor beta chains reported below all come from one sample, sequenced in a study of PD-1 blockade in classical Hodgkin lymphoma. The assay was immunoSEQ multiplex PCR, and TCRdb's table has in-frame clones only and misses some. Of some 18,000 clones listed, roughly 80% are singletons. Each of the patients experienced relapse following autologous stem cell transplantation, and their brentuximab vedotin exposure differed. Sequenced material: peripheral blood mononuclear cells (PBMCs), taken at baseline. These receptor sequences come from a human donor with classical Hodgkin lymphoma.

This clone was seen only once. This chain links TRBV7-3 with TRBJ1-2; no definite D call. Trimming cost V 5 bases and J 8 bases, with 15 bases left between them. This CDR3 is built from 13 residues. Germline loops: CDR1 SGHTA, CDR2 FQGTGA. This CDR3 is CASSDRLNEGYTF. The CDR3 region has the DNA TGTGCCAGCAGCGACCGGCTGAACGAGGGCTACACCTTC.

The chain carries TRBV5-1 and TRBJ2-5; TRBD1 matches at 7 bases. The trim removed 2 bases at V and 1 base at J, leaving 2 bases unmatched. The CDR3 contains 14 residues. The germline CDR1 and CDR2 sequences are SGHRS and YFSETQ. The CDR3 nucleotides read TGCGCCAGCAGCTTCCGGGACAGCCAAGAGACCCAGTACTTC. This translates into CASSFRDSQETQYF.

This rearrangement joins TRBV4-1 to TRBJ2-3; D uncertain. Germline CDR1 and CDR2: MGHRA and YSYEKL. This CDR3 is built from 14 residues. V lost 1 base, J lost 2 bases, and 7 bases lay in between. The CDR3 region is CASSQGVLTDTQYF. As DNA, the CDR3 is TGCGCCAGCAGCCAAGGTGTCCTCACAGATACGCAGTATTTT.

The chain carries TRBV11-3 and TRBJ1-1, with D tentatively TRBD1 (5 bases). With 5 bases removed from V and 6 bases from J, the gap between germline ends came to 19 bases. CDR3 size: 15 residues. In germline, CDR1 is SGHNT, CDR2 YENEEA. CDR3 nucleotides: TGTGCCAGCAGCCCAACGGGGCGGGGTCGGGCTGAAGCTTTCTTT. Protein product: CASSPTGRGRAEAFF.

The chain's CDR3 is CASSLEFPMSSYNEQFF. CDR3 bases: TGCGCCAGCAGCTTGGAATTTCCTATGAGCTCCTACAATGAGCAGTTCTTC. The rearrangement uses TRBV5-1 and TRBJ2-1; D unclear. The CDR3 extends over 17 amino acids. Germline V gene data show CDR1 as SGHRS and CDR2 as YFSETQ. Trimming cost V 0 bases and J 0 bases, with 13 bases left between them.

CDR3: CASSPGGGAGYGYTF. As DNA, the CDR3 is TGTGCCAGTAGCCCAGGAGGGGGCGCGGGATATGGCTACACCTTC. The chain links TRBV19 to TRBJ1-2, with TRBD1 identical over 7 bases. This CDR3 has 15 residues. Per the germline V gene, CDR1 is LNHDA and CDR2 is SQIVND (reference sequence). J was trimmed by 5 bases and V by 6 bases; bases with no gene match: 12.

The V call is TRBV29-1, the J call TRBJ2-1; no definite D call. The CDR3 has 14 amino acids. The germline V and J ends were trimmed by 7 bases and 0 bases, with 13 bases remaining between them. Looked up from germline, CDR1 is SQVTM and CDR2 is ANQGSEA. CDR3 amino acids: CSAKTLSSYNEQFF. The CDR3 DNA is TGCAGCGCTAAGACGCTGAGCTCCTACAATGAGCAGTTCTTC.

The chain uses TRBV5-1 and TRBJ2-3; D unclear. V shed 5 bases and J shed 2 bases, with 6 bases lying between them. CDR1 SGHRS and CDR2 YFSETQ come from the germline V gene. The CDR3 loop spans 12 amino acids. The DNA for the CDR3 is TGCGCCAGCAGGCTAGACACAGATACGCAGTATTTT. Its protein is CASRLDTDTQYF.

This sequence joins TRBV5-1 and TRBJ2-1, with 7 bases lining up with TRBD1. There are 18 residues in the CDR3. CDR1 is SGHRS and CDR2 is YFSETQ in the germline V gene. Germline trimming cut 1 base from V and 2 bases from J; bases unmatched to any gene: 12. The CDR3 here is CASSLWGPTGAAYNEQFF. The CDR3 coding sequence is TGCGCCAGCAGCTTGTGGGGCCCAACAGGGGCAGCCTACAATGAGCAGTTCTTC.

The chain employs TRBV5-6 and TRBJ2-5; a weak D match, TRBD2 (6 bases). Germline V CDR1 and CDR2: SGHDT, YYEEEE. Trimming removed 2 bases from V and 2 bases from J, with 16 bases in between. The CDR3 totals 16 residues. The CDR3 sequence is CASSFRSSAIQETQYF. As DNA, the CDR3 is TGTGCCAGCAGCTTTCGCTCTAGCGCGATACAAGAGACCCAGTACTTC.

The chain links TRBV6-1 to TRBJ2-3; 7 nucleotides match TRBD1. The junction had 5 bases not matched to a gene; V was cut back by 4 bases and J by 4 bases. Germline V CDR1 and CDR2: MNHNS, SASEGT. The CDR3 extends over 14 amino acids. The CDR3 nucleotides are TGTGCCAGCAGTGCCCGGACAGGTGCAGATACGCAGTATTTT. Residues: CASSARTGADTQYF.

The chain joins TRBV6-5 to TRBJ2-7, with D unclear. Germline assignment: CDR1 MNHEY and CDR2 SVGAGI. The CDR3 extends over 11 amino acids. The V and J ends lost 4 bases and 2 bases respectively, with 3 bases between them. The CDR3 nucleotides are TGTGCCAGCAGTTCCACCTACGAGCAGTACTTC. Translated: CASSSTYEQYF.